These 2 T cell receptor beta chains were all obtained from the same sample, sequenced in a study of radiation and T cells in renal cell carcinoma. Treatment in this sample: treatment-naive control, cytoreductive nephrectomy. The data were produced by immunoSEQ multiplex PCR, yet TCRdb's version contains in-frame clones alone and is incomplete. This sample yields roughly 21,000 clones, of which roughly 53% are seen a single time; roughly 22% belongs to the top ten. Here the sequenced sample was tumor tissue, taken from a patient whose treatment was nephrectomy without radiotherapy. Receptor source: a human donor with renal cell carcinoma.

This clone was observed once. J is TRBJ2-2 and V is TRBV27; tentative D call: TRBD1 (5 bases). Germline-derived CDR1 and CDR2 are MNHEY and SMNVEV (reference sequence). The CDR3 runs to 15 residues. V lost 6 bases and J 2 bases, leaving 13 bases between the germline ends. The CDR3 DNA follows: TGTGCCAGCAGCTCAGACAGACGCAACACCGGGGAGCTGTTTTTT. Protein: CASSSDRRNTGELFF.

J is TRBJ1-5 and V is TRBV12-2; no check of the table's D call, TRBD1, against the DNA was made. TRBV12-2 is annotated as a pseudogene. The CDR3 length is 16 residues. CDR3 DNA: TGTGCAAGTCGCTTAGCGGGGGACAGGGTTGATCAGCCCCAGCATTTT. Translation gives CASRLAGDRVDQPQHF.